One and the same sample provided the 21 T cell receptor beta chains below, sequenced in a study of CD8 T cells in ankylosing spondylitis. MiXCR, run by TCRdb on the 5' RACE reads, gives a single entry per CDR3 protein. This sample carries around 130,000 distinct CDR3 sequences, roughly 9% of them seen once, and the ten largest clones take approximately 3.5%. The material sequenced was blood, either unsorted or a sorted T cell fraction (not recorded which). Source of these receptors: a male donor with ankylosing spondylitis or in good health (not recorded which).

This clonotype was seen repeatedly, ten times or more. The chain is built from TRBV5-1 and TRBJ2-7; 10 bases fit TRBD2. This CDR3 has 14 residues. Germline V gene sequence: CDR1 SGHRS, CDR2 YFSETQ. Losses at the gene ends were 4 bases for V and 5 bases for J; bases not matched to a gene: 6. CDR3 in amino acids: CASSQLAGSNEQYF. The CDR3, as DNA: TGCGCCAGCAGCCAACTAGCGGGATCAAACGAGCAGTACTTC.

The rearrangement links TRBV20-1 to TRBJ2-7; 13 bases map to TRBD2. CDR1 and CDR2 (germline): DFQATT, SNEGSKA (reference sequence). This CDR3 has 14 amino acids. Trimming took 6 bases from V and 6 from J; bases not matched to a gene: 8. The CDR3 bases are TGCAGTGCGCGACGGACTAGCGGGAGTTCCGAGCAGTACTTC. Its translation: CSARRTSGSSEQYF.

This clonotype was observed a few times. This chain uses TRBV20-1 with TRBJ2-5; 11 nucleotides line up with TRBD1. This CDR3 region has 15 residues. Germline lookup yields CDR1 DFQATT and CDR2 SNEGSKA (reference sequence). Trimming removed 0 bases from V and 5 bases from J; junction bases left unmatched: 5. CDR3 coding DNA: TGCAGTGCTAGAGATGGGGGACAGGGGGAGGAGACCCAGTACTTC. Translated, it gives CSARDGGQGEETQYF.

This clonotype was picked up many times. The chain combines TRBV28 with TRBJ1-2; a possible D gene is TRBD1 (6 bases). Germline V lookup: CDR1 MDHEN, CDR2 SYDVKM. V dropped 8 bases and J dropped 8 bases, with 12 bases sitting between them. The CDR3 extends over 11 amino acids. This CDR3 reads CASESGGGYTF. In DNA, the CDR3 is TGTGCCAGCGAGTCGGGGGGCGGCTACACCTTC.

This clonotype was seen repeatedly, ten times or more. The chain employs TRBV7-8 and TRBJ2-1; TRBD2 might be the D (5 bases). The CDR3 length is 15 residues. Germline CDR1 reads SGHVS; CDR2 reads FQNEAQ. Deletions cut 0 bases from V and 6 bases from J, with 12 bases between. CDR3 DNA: TGTGCCAGCAGCTTAGCGGGAGTGTATTTCAATGAGCAGTTCTTC. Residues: CASSLAGVYFNEQFF. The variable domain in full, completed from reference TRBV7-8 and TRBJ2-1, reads GAGVSQSPRYKVAKRGQDVALRCDPISGHVSLFWYQQALGQGPEFLTYFQNEAQLDKSGLPSDRFFAERPEGSVSTLKIQRTQQEDSAVYLCASSLAGVYFNEQFFGPGTRLTVL.

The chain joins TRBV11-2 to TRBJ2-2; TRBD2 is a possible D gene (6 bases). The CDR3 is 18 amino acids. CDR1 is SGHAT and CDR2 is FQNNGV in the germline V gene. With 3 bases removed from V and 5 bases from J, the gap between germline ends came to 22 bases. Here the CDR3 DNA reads TGTGCCAGCAGCTTTTATAGTCTTTTGACTAGTGGTACCGGGGAGCTGTTTTTT. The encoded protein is CASSFYSLLTSGTGELFF.

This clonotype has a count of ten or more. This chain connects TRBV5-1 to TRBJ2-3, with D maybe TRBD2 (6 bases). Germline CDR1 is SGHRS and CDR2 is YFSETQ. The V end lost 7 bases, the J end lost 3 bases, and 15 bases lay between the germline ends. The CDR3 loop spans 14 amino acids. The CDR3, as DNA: TGCGCCAGCGCTAGGTCGGGAGTTACAGATACGCAGTATTTT. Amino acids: CASARSGVTDTQYF.

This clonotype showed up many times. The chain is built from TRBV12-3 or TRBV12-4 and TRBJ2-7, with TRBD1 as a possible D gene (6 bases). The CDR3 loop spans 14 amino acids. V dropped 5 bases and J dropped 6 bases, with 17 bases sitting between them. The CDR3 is CASSPEWTVAEQYF. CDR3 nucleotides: TGTGCCAGCAGTCCCGAATGGACAGTCGCCGAGCAGTACTTC.

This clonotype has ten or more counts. The CDR3 bases are TGTGCCAGCAGCTTAAGGGGGAGGACTGAAGCTTTCTTT. Its translation is CASSLRGRTEAFF. This chain joins TRBV7-6 and TRBJ1-1; the D gene is possibly TRBD1 (6 bases). This CDR3 is 13 amino acids long. The V end was cut by 2 bases, the J end by 5 bases, with 9 bases between. The germline V gene encodes CDR1 SGHVS and CDR2 FNYEAQ.

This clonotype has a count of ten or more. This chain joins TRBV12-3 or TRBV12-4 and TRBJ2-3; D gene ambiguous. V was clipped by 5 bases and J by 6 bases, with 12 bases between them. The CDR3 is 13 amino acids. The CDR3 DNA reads TGTGCCAGCAGTCTTGGGCAGAAGGATACGCAGTATTTT. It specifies CASSLGQKDTQYF.

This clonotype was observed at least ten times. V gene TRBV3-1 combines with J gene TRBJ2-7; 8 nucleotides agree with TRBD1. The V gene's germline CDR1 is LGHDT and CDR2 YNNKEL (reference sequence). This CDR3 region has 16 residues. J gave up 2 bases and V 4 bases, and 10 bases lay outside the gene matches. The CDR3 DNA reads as TGTGCCAGCAGCCGATCCGGACAGGGCAAGACCTACGAGCAGTACTTC. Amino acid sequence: CASSRSGQGKTYEQYF.

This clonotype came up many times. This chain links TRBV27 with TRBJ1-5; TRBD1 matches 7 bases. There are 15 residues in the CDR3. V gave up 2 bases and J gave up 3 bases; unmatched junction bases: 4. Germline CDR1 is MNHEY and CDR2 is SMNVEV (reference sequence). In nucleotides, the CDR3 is TGTGCCAGCAGTTTACAGACAGGGAACAATCAGCCCCAGCATTTT. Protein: CASSLQTGNNQPQHF.

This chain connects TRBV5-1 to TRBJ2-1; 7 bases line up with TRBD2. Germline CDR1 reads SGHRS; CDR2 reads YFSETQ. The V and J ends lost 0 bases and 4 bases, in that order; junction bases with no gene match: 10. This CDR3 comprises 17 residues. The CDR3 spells CASSLEGVAGVYNEQFF. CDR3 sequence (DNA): TGCGCCAGCAGCTTGGAAGGTGTGGCGGGAGTTTACAATGAGCAGTTCTTC.

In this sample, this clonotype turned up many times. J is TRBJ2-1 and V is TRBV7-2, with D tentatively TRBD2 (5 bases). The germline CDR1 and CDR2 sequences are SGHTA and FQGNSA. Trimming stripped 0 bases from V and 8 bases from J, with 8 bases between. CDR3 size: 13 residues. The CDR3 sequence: CASSLALRDEQFF. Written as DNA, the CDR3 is TGTGCCAGCAGCTTAGCGTTGAGGGATGAGCAGTTCTTC.

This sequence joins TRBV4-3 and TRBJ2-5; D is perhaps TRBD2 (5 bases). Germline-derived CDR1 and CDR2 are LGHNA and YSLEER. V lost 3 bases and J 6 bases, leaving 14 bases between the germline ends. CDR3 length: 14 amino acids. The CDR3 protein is CASSQWESLKTQYF. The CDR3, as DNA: TGCGCCAGCAGCCAGTGGGAGTCCTTGAAGACCCAGTACTTC.

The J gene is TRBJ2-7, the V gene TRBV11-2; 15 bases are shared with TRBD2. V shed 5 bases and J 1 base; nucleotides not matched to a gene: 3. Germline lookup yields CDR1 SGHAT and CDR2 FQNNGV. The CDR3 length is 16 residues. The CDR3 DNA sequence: TGTGCCAGCAGCCCCGGACTAGCGGGGGGGTCCTACGAGCAGTACTTC. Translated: CASSPGLAGGSYEQYF. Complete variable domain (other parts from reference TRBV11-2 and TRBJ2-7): EAGVAQSPRYKIIEKRQSVAFWCNPISGHATLYWYQQILGQGPKLLIQFQNNGVVDDSQLPKDRFSAERLKGVDSTLKIQPAKLEDSAVYLCASSPGLAGGSYEQYFGPGTRLTVT.

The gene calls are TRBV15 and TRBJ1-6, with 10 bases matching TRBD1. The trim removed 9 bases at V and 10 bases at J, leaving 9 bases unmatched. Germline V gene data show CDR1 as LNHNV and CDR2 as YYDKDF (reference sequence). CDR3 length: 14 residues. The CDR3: CATGGDRGRSPLHF. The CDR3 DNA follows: TGTGCCACTGGAGGGGACAGGGGCAGATCACCCCTCCACTTT. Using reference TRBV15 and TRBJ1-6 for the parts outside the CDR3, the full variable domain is DAMVIQNPRYQVTQFGKPVTLSCSQTLNHNVMYWYQQKSSQAPKLLFHYYDKDFNNEADTPDNFQSRRPNTSFCFLDIRSPGLGDTAMYLCATGGDRGRSPLHFGNGTRLTVT.

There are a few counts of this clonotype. The CDR3 nucleotides are TGTGCCAGCAGCCATCAAGGGGAAGACACCGGGGAGCTGTTTTTT. Protein sequence: CASSHQGEDTGELFF. This chain connects TRBV3-1 to TRBJ2-2; perhaps TRBD1 as D (5 bases). The germline V gene has CDR1 LGHDT and CDR2 YNNKEL (reference sequence). This CDR3 has 15 amino acids. Trimming took 3 bases from V and 3 from J, leaving 11 bases between them.

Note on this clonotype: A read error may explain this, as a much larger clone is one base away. CDR3 loop: CASSLQLAGYNEQFF. The CDR3 DNA reads TGTGCCAGCAGCCTACAACTAGCGGGCTACAATGAGCAGTTCTTC. This rearrangement joins TRBV12-3 or TRBV12-4 to TRBJ2-1, with 9 bases aligning to TRBD2. V lost 6 bases and J lost 3; bases outside the gene matches: 6. CDR3 length: 15 amino acids.

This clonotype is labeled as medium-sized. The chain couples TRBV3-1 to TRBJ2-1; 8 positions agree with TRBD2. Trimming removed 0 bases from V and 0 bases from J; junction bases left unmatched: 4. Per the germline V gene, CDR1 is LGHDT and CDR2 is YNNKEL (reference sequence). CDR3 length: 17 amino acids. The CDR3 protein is CASSQDLSGGSYNEQFF. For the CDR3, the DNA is TGTGCCAGCAGCCAAGATCTCAGCGGGGGCTCCTACAATGAGCAGTTCTTC.

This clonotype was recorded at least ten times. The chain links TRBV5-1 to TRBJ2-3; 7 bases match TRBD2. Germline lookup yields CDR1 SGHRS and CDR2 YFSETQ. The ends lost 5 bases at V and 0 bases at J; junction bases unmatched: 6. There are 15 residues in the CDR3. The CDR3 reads CASSFSGPSTDTQYF. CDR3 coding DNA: TGCGCCAGCAGTTTTAGCGGGCCTAGCACAGATACGCAGTATTTT. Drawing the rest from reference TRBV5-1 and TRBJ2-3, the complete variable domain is KAGVTQTPRYLIKTRGQQVTLSCSPISGHRSVSWYQQTPGQGLQFLFEYFSETQRNKGNFPGRFSGRQFSNSRSEMNVSTLELGDSALYLCASSFSGPSTDTQYFGPGTRLTVL.